A single sample is the source of the 16 T cell receptor beta chains below, sequenced in a study of blood T cell repertoires in COVID-19. The repertoire was sequenced with immunoSEQ multiplex PCR; TCRdb's copy has only in-frame clones and lacks some. Here the sample spans about 480,000 clones, 70% to 90% being singletons. Sequenced input: PBMCs or T cells enriched from blood (not recorded which). The receptors were sampled from a woman between 18 and 29 years old with acute COVID-19.

The chain couples TRBV11-2 to TRBJ2-1; 14 nucleotides line up with TRBD2. This CDR3 region has 16 residues. CDR1 and CDR2 (germline): SGHAT, FQNNGV. V lost 5 bases, J lost 4 bases, and 4 bases stayed unmatched. The CDR3 DNA reads TGTGCCAGCAGCCCCCGGACTAGCGGGAGGTACAATGAGCAGTTCTTC. It specifies CASSPRTSGRYNEQFF.

This chain links TRBV2 with TRBJ2-7; a possible D gene is TRBD1 (6 bases). The CDR3 is made up of 13 amino acids. Germline V CDR1 and CDR2: SNHLY, FYNNEI. Deletions cut 6 bases from V and 0 bases from J, with 9 bases between. The CDR3 coding sequence is TGTGCCAGCAGGGGACAAGTCTCCTACGAGCAGTACTTC. Protein: CASRGQVSYEQYF.

The chain carries TRBV10-3 and TRBJ1-5; unclear D gene. Trimming stripped 0 bases from V and 1 base from J, with 7 bases between. This CDR3 has 15 residues. Germline values: CDR1 ENHRY, CDR2 SYGVKD. The CDR3 region has the DNA TGTGCCATCAGTGAGTCTACAGCAAGCAATCAGCCCCAGCATTTT. It translates to CAISESTASNQPQHF.

This chain links TRBV28 with TRBJ2-7, with D unresolved. CDR3 length equals 12 residues. Trimming left V 3 bases short and J 7 bases short, with 10 bases between. Per the germline V gene, CDR1 is MDHEN and CDR2 is SYDVKM. The CDR3 sequence: CASSLIKREQYF. DNA for the CDR3: TGTGCCAGCAGTTTGATAAAGAGAGAGCAGTACTTC.

This chain connects TRBV4-2 to TRBJ2-1; 8 nucleotides match TRBD1. This CDR3 comprises 15 residues. CDR1 is LGHNA, CDR2 YNFKEQ, per germline. The V and J ends lost 2 bases and 6 bases, in that order; junction bases with no gene match: 6. The CDR3 loop is CASSQRTGTSNEQFF. The CDR3, as DNA: TGTGCCAGCAGCCAACGGACAGGGACATCCAATGAGCAGTTCTTC.

This clone was recorded only once. This chain connects TRBV11-3 to TRBJ1-1; 9 positions match TRBD1. The V segment lost 6 bases and the J segment 5 bases; nucleotides outside the gene matches: 7. Germline V gene sequence: CDR1 SGHNT, CDR2 YENEEA. The CDR3 length is 14 residues. The DNA for the CDR3 is TGTGCCAGCAGTCAACAGGGGGCGGAAACTGAAGCTTTCTTT. It encodes CASSQQGAETEAFF.

The rearrangement uses TRBV28 and TRBJ2-1, with D unclear. Looked up from germline, CDR1 is MDHEN and CDR2 is SYDVKM. Trimming pared 8 bases from V and 5 bases from J, leaving 7 bases between. The CDR3 covers 11 residues. The CDR3: CASGRHNEQFF. The CDR3 DNA is TGTGCCAGCGGGCGCCACAATGAGCAGTTCTTC.

V gene TRBV7-9 combines with J gene TRBJ1-2, with D tentatively TRBD1 (5 bases). CDR3 length: 12 amino acids. Germline values: CDR1 SEHNR, CDR2 FQNEAQ (reference sequence). Deletions cut 6 bases from V and 4 bases from J, with 9 bases between. CDR3 coding DNA: TGTGCCAGCAGACGGCAGGGCTATGGCTACACCTTC. Protein: CASRRQGYGYTF.

Notes on this clone: Other nucleotide sequences in the sample specify the same CDR3. The chain couples TRBV28 to TRBJ1-2, with 9 bases identical to TRBD1. The CDR3 is 14 amino acids. Per germline, CDR1 MDHEN and CDR2 SYDVKM. V trimming: 4 bases; J trimming: 8 bases; junction bases outside the gene matches: 8. The CDR3 protein is CASSSPGQGYGYTF. The CDR3 bases are TGTGCCAGCAGTTCCCCGGGACAGGGATACGGCTACACCTTC.

This rearrangement joins TRBV29-1 to TRBJ1-2; 7 bases are a match to TRBD1. Germline V gene data show CDR1 as SQVTM and CDR2 as ANQGSEA. The length of the CDR3 is 12 residues. Unmatched junction bases numbered 3, after V lost 7 bases and J lost 1 base. CDR3 in amino acids: CSAGDSNYGYTF. CDR3 DNA sequence: TGCAGCGCCGGGGACAGTAACTATGGCTACACCTTC.

The chain has TRBV5-1 and TRBJ1-3; no firm D call. Germline V gene sequence: CDR1 SGHRS, CDR2 YFSETQ. Trimming cost V 0 bases and J 7 bases, with 11 bases left between them. This CDR3 comprises 14 residues. CDR3 in amino acids: CASSLDTASNTIYF. DNA for the CDR3: TGCGCCAGCAGCTTGGATACTGCTTCCAACACCATATATTTT.

The V gene is TRBV1, the J gene TRBJ2-5; the D segment call TRBD2 is taken from the table without a DNA check. TRBV1 is a pseudogene locus. CDR3 length: 20 amino acids. In DNA, the CDR3 is TGCACCAGCAGCCAAGATTGTAGCTTTGTTGGGTTTTCTTTTCGAGAGACCCAGTACTTC. This sequence encodes CTSSQDCSFVGFSFRETQYF.

The J gene is TRBJ2-2, the V gene TRBV7-9; 10 bases are shared with TRBD2. Germline loops: CDR1 SEHNR, CDR2 FQNEAQ (reference sequence). The CDR3 contains 15 residues. Unmatched junction bases numbered 8, after V lost 6 bases and J lost 7 bases. Here the CDR3 DNA reads TGTGCCAGCAGGAAAGCGGGAGGGTTCGGCGGGGAGCTGTTTTTT. The encoded protein is CASRKAGGFGGELFF. Variable domain in full (rest from reference TRBV7-9 and TRBJ2-2): DTGVSQNPRHKITKRGQNVTFRCDPISEHNRLYWYRQTLGQGPEFLTYFQNEAQLEKSRLLSDRFSAERPKGSFSTLEIQRTEQGDSAMYLCASRKAGGFGGELFFGEGSRLTVL.

Comments on this clone: Other DNA sequences in the sample encode the same CDR3. The V gene is TRBV9, the J gene TRBJ2-3; 11 bases are shared with TRBD2. CDR3 length equals 14 residues. Germline V gene lookup returns CDR1 SGDLS and CDR2 YYNGEE. Trimming cost V 1 base and J 7 bases; bases outside gene matches: 2. The CDR3 is CASSVPSGGNTQYF. CDR3 DNA sequence: TGTGCCAGCAGCGTACCTAGCGGGGGGAATACGCAGTATTTT.

The genes are TRBV13 and TRBJ1-2, with 11 bases matching TRBD1. CDR1 PRHDT and CDR2 FYEKMQ come from the germline V gene (reference sequence). With V trimmed by 0 bases and J by 9 bases, 6 bases remained unmatched. The CDR3 is 15 residues long. CDR3 loop: CASSLGGDRGTRYTF. The CDR3 nucleotides are TGTGCCAGCAGCTTAGGAGGGGACAGGGGGACTCGCTACACCTTC.

The V and J genes are TRBV29-1 and TRBJ2-6, with a weak D call TRBD1 (6 bases). The CDR3 spans 14 residues. The V end lost 6 bases, the J end lost 0 bases, and 9 bases lay between the germline ends. Germline V lookup: CDR1 SQVTM, CDR2 ANQGSEA. The CDR3 nucleotides are TGCAGCGTCACAGGGATCTCTGGGGCCAACGTCCTGACTTTC. It codes for CSVTGISGANVLTF.